The clone carrying this T cell receptor (beta chain) was picked up many times. The germline CDR1 and CDR2 sequences are LGHNA and YSLEER. This CDR3 has 17 residues. V was pared by 0 bases and J by 1 base, with 5 bases of the junction left unmatched. This sample is part of a study of early T cells in non-severe SARS-CoV-2 infection. From the 5' RACE reads, TCRdb called clonotypes with MiXCR, one entry per CDR3 protein. Here the sample spans some 35,000 distinct CDR3 sequences, over 3.5% being singletons. This sequence joins TRBV4-3 and TRBJ2-2; 7 nucleotides line up with TRBD1. This TCR was recovered from an adult who was a healthcare worker with PCR-confirmed SARS-CoV-2 infection or an uninfected control (not recorded which). The sequencing sample was made of whole blood. The CDR3 region is CASSQDWDSENTGELFF. In DNA form, the CDR3 reads TGCGCCAGCAGCCAAGATTGGGACAGCGAGAACACCGGGGAGCTGTTTTTT.